The 3 T cell receptor beta chains below come from one sample, sequenced in a study of cytomegalovirus exposure and HLA in healthy donors. The PCR had 60 Vbeta and 13 Jbeta primers. Generated by immunoSEQ multiplex PCR, the TCRdb table keeps only in-frame clones and is missing some. The table includes around 170,000 clones, 82% detected once. Sequencing was performed on PBMCs. Every receptor here comes from a woman younger than 30 in good health and CMV-seronegative.

The chain combines TRBV6-6 with TRBJ2-1, with 9 bases identical to TRBD2. The J segment lost 2 bases and the V segment lost 2 bases, leaving 4 bases of the junction unmatched. The CDR3 totals 16 residues. Germline CDR1 reads MNHNY; CDR2 reads SVGAGI (reference sequence). The CDR3 loop is CASSYEAGGTYNEQFF. CDR3 in DNA: TGTGCCAGCAGTTACGAGGCGGGAGGGACCTACAATGAGCAGTTCTTC.

CDR3 sequence reads: CASRLGTAINEQFF. For the CDR3, the DNA is TGCGCCAGCAGACTCGGGACAGCAATCAATGAGCAGTTCTTC. V gene TRBV5-1 combines with J gene TRBJ2-1; 7 bases agree with TRBD1. V dropped 5 bases and J dropped 6; count of bases not matched to a gene: 8. Germline V gene data show CDR1 as SGHRS and CDR2 as YFSETQ. The CDR3 has 14 amino acids.

This chain links TRBV2 with TRBJ2-1, with D hard to call. Trimming took off 4 bases at V and 4 bases at J, with 8 bases between the two ends. Per germline, CDR1 SNHLY and CDR2 FYNNEI. The CDR3 extends over 13 amino acids. CDR3 DNA sequence: TGTGCCAGCAGTGTGTACAGTTACAATGAGCAGTTCTTC. Translated: CASSVYSYNEQFF.